This TCR beta chain emerged from a study of CD8 T cells in ankylosing spondylitis. In TCRdb, the 5' RACE reads were re-called with MiXCR into one record per CDR3 protein. Found here are approximately 150,000 distinct CDR3 sequences, around 45% of them singletons; the top ten hold about 16%. The germline V and J ends were trimmed by 1 base and 5 bases, with 3 bases remaining between them. This CDR3 is built from 11 residues. Germline-derived CDR1 and CDR2 are DFQATT and SNEGSKA (reference sequence). This clonotype was seen a few times. The V and J genes are TRBV20-1 and TRBJ2-1, with D unclear. This clonotype was sampled from a male donor with ankylosing spondylitis. Sequencing was carried out using synovial fluid, either unsorted or a sorted T cell fraction (not recorded which). In nucleotides, the CDR3 is TGCAGTGCTAGAGTGAACAATGAGCAGTTCTTC. Its protein product is CSARVNNEQFF.